These T cell receptor beta chains were read from a single sample in a study of blood T cell repertoires in COVID-19. Produced via immunoSEQ multiplex PCR; TCRdb's table is partial and in-frame only. The table records roughly 76,000 clones, approximately 88% of them present only once. Sequencing used peripheral blood. These receptors were collected from a young man with acute or convalescent COVID-19. CDR3s include the opening cysteine and the closing phenylalanine or tryptophan. Fields, in order: V gene, J gene, D gene, clone size, CDR3 DNA, CDR3 protein. D genes are given only for firm matches. Rows give clone size only sometimes, using once, few, many, or a class for an expanded clone.

v_call: TRBV5-1
j_call: TRBJ2-3
d_call: -
clone_size: -
cdr3_nt: TGCGCCAGCAGCTTACCGTCAGGAAACACAGATACGCAGTATTTT
cdr3_aa: CASSLPSGNTDTQYF

v_call: TRBV5-5
j_call: TRBJ2-7
d_call: -
clone_size: -
cdr3_nt: TGTGCCAGCAGCTTGGCCCCAGACTACGAGCAGTACTTC
cdr3_aa: CASSLAPDYEQYF

v_call: TRBV7-9
j_call: TRBJ2-7
d_call: -
clone_size: -
cdr3_nt: TGTGCCAGCAGCTTGGGGGCCTGGACCGGTCACGAGCAGTACTTC
cdr3_aa: CASSLGAWTGHEQYF

v_call: TRBV11-3
j_call: TRBJ2-2
d_call: TRBD2
clone_size: -
cdr3_nt: TGTGCCAGCAGCTCGACCCCCTGGACTAGCGGGAGGACCGGGGAGCTGTTTTTT
cdr3_aa: CASSSTPWTSGRTGELFF

v_call: TRBV2
j_call: TRBJ1-5
d_call: -
clone_size: -
cdr3_nt: TGTGCCAGCGCATCCCAGGGGACGGGGGGTCAGCCCCAGCATTTT
cdr3_aa: CASASQGTGGQPQHF

v_call: TRBV10-1
j_call: TRBJ2-2
d_call: -
clone_size: -
cdr3_nt: TGCGCCAGCAGTGAGGACAGGCGGGAGCTGTTTTTT
cdr3_aa: CASSEDRRELFF

v_call: TRBV6-5
j_call: TRBJ2-7
d_call: -
clone_size: -
cdr3_nt: TGTGCCAGCACCCCCGGAGCGGGTAAAGAGCAGTACTTC
cdr3_aa: CASTPGAGKEQYF

v_call: TRBV5-1
j_call: TRBJ2-7
d_call: TRBD1
clone_size: few
cdr3_nt: TGCGCCAGCAGCTTGGGGTCAGGGGGCCTCTACGAGCAGTACTTC
cdr3_aa: CASSLGSGGLYEQYF

v_call: TRBV15
j_call: TRBJ1-1
d_call: -
clone_size: -
cdr3_nt: TGTGCCACCAGCAAGCTTACAGGGTACATGCGAGAGGCTTTCTTT
cdr3_aa: CATSKLTGYMREAFF

v_call: TRBV4-1
j_call: TRBJ2-2
d_call: -
clone_size: -
cdr3_nt: TGCGCCAGCAGCCAAGATGCAGGGCTCACCGGGGAGCTGTTTTTT
cdr3_aa: CASSQDAGLTGELFF

v_call: TRBV10-2
j_call: TRBJ2-7
d_call: -
clone_size: -
cdr3_nt: TGCGCCAGCAGTGGTATGAGCTACGAGCAGTACTTC
cdr3_aa: CASSGMSYEQYF

v_call: TRBV27
j_call: TRBJ2-6
d_call: -
clone_size: -
cdr3_nt: TGTGCCAGCAGTCGCAGCGTCTCTGGGGCCAACGTCCTGACTTTC
cdr3_aa: CASSRSVSGANVLTF

v_call: TRBV24-1
j_call: TRBJ1-2
d_call: -
clone_size: -
cdr3_nt: TGTGCCACCAGTGACCCGGCGGGCTCAAGCTATGGCTACACCTTC
cdr3_aa: CATSDPAGSSYGYTF

v_call: TRBV4-2
j_call: TRBJ1-2
d_call: -
clone_size: once
cdr3_nt: TGTGCCAGCAGCCAAGGGGTTGGCAGGGCTGGAGGCTACACCTTC
cdr3_aa: CASSQGVGRAGGYTF

v_call: TRBV4-1
j_call: TRBJ2-7
d_call: -
clone_size: -
cdr3_nt: TGCGCCAGCAGCCAAGATTTTGGTAGCTCGCACGAGCAGTACTTC
cdr3_aa: CASSQDFGSSHEQYF

v_call: TRBV11-1
j_call: TRBJ2-5
d_call: -
clone_size: -
cdr3_nt: TGTGCCAGCAGCCCTCAGGGGTCGGCCCAAGAGACCCAGTACTTC
cdr3_aa: CASSPQGSAQETQYF

v_call: TRBV3-1/TRBV3-2
j_call: TRBJ1-5
d_call: -
clone_size: few
cdr3_nt: TGTGCCAGCAGCCAAGGTATCGGGGGGGTTCAGCCCCAGCATTTT
cdr3_aa: CASSQGIGGVQPQHF

v_call: TRBV7-9
j_call: TRBJ2-5
d_call: TRBD2
clone_size: -
cdr3_nt: TGTGCCAGCAGCTTAGCCTTAGCGGGGGAAGAGACCCAGTACTTC
cdr3_aa: CASSLALAGEETQYF

v_call: TRBV7-9
j_call: TRBJ1-2
d_call: TRBD1
clone_size: -
cdr3_nt: TGTGCCAGCAGCCCGACAGGGGATAACTATGGCTACACCTTC
cdr3_aa: CASSPTGDNYGYTF

v_call: TRBV9
j_call: TRBJ1-3
d_call: TRBD1
clone_size: -
cdr3_nt: TGTGCCAGCAGCTGGACAGGGGATTGGGACGGAAACACCATATATTTT
cdr3_aa: CASSWTGDWDGNTIYF

v_call: TRBV6-2/TRBV6-3
j_call: TRBJ2-1
d_call: TRBD2
clone_size: -
cdr3_nt: TGTGCCAGCAGCCCCATACTAGCGGGAGGGAGCAATGAGCAGTTCTTC
cdr3_aa: CASSPILAGGSNEQFF

v_call: TRBV2
j_call: TRBJ2-7
d_call: TRBD2
clone_size: -
cdr3_nt: TGTGCCAGCAGGGGGACTAGCGGGAGATGGGAGCAGTACTTC
cdr3_aa: CASRGTSGRWEQYF

v_call: TRBV7-3
j_call: TRBJ1-5
d_call: -
clone_size: -
cdr3_nt: TGTGCCAGCAGCTTAATACAGGGTTGTCAGCCCCAGCATTTT
cdr3_aa: CASSLIQGCQPQHF

v_call: TRBV7-9
j_call: TRBJ2-7
d_call: TRBD1
clone_size: -
cdr3_nt: TGTGCCAGCAGCTTAGAGGGGACAGGCCCGGGAGAGCAGTACTTC
cdr3_aa: CASSLEGTGPGEQYF

v_call: TRBV7-2
j_call: TRBJ1-4
d_call: -
clone_size: -
cdr3_nt: TGTGCCAGCAGCTTATTTAACCCGGGTCGGGGTGAAAAACTGTTTTTT
cdr3_aa: CASSLFNPGRGEKLFF

v_call: TRBV27
j_call: TRBJ2-5
d_call: -
clone_size: -
cdr3_nt: TGTGCCAGCAGTTTACAGGCGTGGGAGACCCAGTACTTC
cdr3_aa: CASSLQAWETQYF

v_call: TRBV28
j_call: TRBJ2-7
d_call: TRBD2
clone_size: -
cdr3_nt: TGTGCCAGCAGTTTTTCAGCGGGAGGAATTAGCGCCAGCGACGAGCAGTACTTC
cdr3_aa: CASSFSAGGISASDEQYF

v_call: TRBV5-8
j_call: TRBJ1-1
d_call: TRBD1
clone_size: -
cdr3_nt: TGTGCCAGCAACCGACAGGGGTCGAACACTGAAGCTTTCTTT
cdr3_aa: CASNRQGSNTEAFF

v_call: TRBV20-1
j_call: TRBJ1-1
d_call: TRBD1
clone_size: few
cdr3_nt: TGCAGTGCGCCGACAGGGTCTGAAGCTTTCTTT
cdr3_aa: CSAPTGSEAFF

v_call: TRBV24-1
j_call: TRBJ2-7
d_call: -
clone_size: -
cdr3_nt: TGTGCCACCAGTGATCAATACGGACACCCCTACGAGCAGTACTTC
cdr3_aa: CATSDQYGHPYEQYF

v_call: TRBV6-2/TRBV6-3
j_call: TRBJ1-6
d_call: -
clone_size: -
cdr3_nt: TGTGCCAGCAGTTACACAGGAGCCCTCCACTTT
cdr3_aa: CASSYTGALHF

v_call: TRBV15
j_call: TRBJ2-2
d_call: TRBD2
clone_size: -
cdr3_nt: TGTGCCACCAGCAGAGGTCGATTGCTGGGAGGGATCGGGGAGCTGTTTTTT
cdr3_aa: CATSRGRLLGGIGELFF

v_call: TRBV25-1
j_call: TRBJ2-5
d_call: TRBD2
clone_size: -
cdr3_nt: TGTGCCAGCAGTTCTGCTGCGGGGGAAAGAGAGACCCAGTACTTC
cdr3_aa: CASSSAAGERETQYF

v_call: TRBV7-9
j_call: TRBJ2-3
d_call: -
clone_size: few
cdr3_nt: TGTGCCAGCAGCGCGGGAGATACGCAGTATTTT
cdr3_aa: CASSAGDTQYF

v_call: TRBV28
j_call: TRBJ1-2
d_call: TRBD1
clone_size: few
cdr3_nt: TGTGCCAGCAGTTCCGGACAGGAGATTTATGGCTACACCTTC
cdr3_aa: CASSSGQEIYGYTF

v_call: TRBV29-1
j_call: TRBJ1-3
d_call: TRBD1
clone_size: -
cdr3_nt: TGCAGCGTTGCGGTCAGGGGGAAAGGAAACACCATATATTTT
cdr3_aa: CSVAVRGKGNTIYF

v_call: TRBV29-1
j_call: TRBJ2-3
d_call: TRBD2
clone_size: -
cdr3_nt: TGCAGCGTTGTAGCGGGATTAGCAGATACGCAGTATTTT
cdr3_aa: CSVVAGLADTQYF

v_call: TRBV18
j_call: TRBJ2-4
d_call: TRBD1
clone_size: -
cdr3_nt: TGTGCCAGCTCACCAGGGAGACAGGGGAACATTCAGTACTTC
cdr3_aa: CASSPGRQGNIQYF

v_call: TRBV7-2
j_call: TRBJ2-7
d_call: -
clone_size: -
cdr3_nt: TGTGCCAGCAGCTTGTCGAGGAGCTCCTACGAGCAGTACTTC
cdr3_aa: CASSLSRSSYEQYF